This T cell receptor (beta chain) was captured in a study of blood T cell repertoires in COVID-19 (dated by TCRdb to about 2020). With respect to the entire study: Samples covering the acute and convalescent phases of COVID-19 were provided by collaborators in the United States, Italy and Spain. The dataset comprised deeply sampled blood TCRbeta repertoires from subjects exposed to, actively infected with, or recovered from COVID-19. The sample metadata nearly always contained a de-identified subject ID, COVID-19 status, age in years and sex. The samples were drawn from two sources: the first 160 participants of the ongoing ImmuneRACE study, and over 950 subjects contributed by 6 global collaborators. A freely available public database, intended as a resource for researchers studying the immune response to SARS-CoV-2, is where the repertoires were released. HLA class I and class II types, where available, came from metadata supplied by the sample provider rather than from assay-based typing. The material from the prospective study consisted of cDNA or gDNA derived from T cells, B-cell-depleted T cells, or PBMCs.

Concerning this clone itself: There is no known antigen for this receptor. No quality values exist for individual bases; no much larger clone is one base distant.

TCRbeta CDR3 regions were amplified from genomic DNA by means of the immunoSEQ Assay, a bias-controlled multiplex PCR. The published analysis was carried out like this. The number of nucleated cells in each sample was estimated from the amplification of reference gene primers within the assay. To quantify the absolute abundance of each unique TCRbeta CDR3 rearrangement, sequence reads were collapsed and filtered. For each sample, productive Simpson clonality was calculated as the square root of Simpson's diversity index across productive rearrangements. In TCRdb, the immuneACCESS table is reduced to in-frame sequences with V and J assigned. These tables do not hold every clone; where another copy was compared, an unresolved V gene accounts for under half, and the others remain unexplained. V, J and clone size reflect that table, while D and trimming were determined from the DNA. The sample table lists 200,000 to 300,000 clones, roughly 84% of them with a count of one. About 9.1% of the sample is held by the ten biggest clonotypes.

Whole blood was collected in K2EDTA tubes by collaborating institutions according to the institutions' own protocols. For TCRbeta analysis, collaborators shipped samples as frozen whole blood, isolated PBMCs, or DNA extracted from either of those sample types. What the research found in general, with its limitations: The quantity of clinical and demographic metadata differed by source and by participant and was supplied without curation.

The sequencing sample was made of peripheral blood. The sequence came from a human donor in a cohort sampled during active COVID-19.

In nucleotide form, the sequence is TGTGCCAGCAGTGAATGGCCTAATTCACCCCTCCACTTT. This gives the protein CASSEWPNSPLHF. This chain is built from TRBV6-1 and TRBJ1-6; no D gene is confidently identified. The CDR3 spans 13 residues, from the cysteine through the phenylalanine. The DNA shown is the 39-base CDR3, in frame from base 1. From the germline V gene, CDR1 is MNHNS and CDR2 is SASEGT. V is cut by 2 bases and J by 6 bases, and the space between the germline ends is 5 bases.